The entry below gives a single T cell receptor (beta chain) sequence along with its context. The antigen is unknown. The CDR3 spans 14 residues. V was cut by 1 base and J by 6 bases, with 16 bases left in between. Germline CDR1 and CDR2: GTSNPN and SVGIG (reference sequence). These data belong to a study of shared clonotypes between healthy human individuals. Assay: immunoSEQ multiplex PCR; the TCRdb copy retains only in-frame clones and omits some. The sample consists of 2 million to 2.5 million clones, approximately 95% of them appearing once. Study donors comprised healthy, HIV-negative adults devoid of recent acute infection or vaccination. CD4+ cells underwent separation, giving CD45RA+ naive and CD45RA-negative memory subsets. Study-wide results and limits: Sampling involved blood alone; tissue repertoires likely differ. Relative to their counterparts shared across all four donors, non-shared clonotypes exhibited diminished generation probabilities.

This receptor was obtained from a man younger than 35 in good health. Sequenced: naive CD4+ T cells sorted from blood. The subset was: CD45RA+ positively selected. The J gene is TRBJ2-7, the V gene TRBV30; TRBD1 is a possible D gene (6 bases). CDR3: CAWSEAGAVSEQYF. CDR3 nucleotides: TGTGCCTGGAGTGAGGCAGGGGCGGTTAGCGAGCAGTACTTC.